This T cell receptor (beta chain) was recovered during a study of neurological immune-mediated disorders. This clonotype was counted many times. TCRdb re-derived calls from the 5' RACE reads in MiXCR, one entry per CDR3 protein. The data hold tens of thousands of distinct CDR3 sequences, with less than 5.5% observed a single time. Sequencing was done on a sample of PBMCs. The clonotype was recovered from a man aged 18 to 35 with multiple sclerosis.

The CDR3 sequence: CATSDWDSSSTDTQYF. The CDR3 bases are TGTGCCACCAGTGATTGGGACAGTTCTAGCACAGATACGCAGTATTTT. This chain joins TRBV24-1 and TRBJ2-3; TRBD1 matches at 7 bases. The CDR3 has 16 residues. With V trimmed by 2 bases and J by 0 bases, 4 bases remained unmatched. Germline lookup yields CDR1 KGHDR and CDR2 SFDVKD.